These T cell receptor beta chains were read from a single sample in a study of graft-versus-host responses after intestinal transplantation. Measured with immunoSEQ multiplex PCR; TCRdb has only the in-frame clones, and not every one. The table has over 90,000 clones, roughly 91% seen once. No antigen is known for these receptors. Sequences were derived from unstimulated CD8+ T cells sorted from spleen or lymph node cells, sampled before intestinal transplant. The source is a human donor who received an intestinal transplant. CDR3s include the opening cysteine and the closing phenylalanine or tryptophan. Each record gives: V gene, D gene, J gene, clone size, CDR3 protein, CDR3 DNA. The D gene is left open where the match is weak. Clone size is given for some rows only: seen once, a few or many times, or a class if the clone is expanded.

v_gene: TRBV7-6; d_gene: TRBD2; j_gene: TRBJ2-1; abundance: .; CDR3aa: CASSLTSGESRRNEQFF; CDR3nt: TGTGCCAGCAGCCTGACTAGCGGGGAGAGTCGCAGAAATGAGCAGTTCTTC
v_gene: TRBV4-1; d_gene: TRBD1; j_gene: TRBJ2-7; abundance: few; CDR3aa: CASSQEPGTGAEQYF; CDR3nt: TGCGCCAGCAGCCAAGAACCCGGGACAGGTGCCGAGCAGTACTTC
v_gene: TRBV30; d_gene: .; j_gene: TRBJ2-1; abundance: .; CDR3aa: CAWSELTGYSSRGEQFF; CDR3nt: TGTGCCTGGAGTGAACTCACCGGCTACTCGAGCAGAGGGGAGCAGTTCTTC
v_gene: TRBV28; d_gene: .; j_gene: TRBJ2-1; abundance: .; CDR3aa: CASSFSTAANEQFF; CDR3nt: TGTGCCAGCAGTTTTAGCACGGCAGCCAATGAGCAGTTCTTC
v_gene: TRBV9; d_gene: TRBD1; j_gene: TRBJ2-2; abundance: .; CDR3aa: CASSGWTGQTGELFF; CDR3nt: TGTGCCAGCAGCGGGTGGACAGGCCAAACCGGGGAGCTGTTTTTT
v_gene: TRBV5-4; d_gene: .; j_gene: TRBJ2-3; abundance: .; CDR3aa: CASSPRTSTDTQYF; CDR3nt: TGTGCCAGCAGCCCCCGGACAAGCACAGATACGCAGTATTTT
v_gene: TRBV7-8; d_gene: TRBD2; j_gene: TRBJ2-7; abundance: .; CDR3aa: CASSPSGNPYEQYF; CDR3nt: TGTGCCAGCAGTCCTAGCGGGAATCCCTACGAGCAGTACTTC
v_gene: TRBV19; d_gene: .; j_gene: TRBJ1-1; abundance: .; CDR3aa: CAGSILPGNTEAFF; CDR3nt: TGTGCCGGTAGTATTCTTCCCGGGAACACTGAAGCTTTCTTT
v_gene: TRBV27; d_gene: TRBD1; j_gene: TRBJ1-2; abundance: .; CDR3aa: CASSTGPTGGDGYTF; CDR3nt: TGTGCCAGCAGTACAGGCCCGACAGGGGGAGATGGCTACACCTTC
v_gene: TRBV15; d_gene: TRBD2; j_gene: TRBJ2-1; abundance: .; CDR3aa: CATSIGSRLADEQFF; CDR3nt: TGTGCCACCAGCATCGGTTCCAGACTAGCCGATGAGCAGTTCTTC
v_gene: TRBV11-2; d_gene: .; j_gene: TRBJ2-3; abundance: .; CDR3aa: CASSFKGAYSTDTQYF; CDR3nt: TGTGCCAGCAGCTTCAAAGGGGCGTATAGCACAGATACGCAGTATTTT
v_gene: TRBV9; d_gene: .; j_gene: TRBJ2-6; abundance: .; CDR3aa: CASSVHRGSGANVLTF; CDR3nt: TGTGCCAGCAGCGTGCACCGGGGGTCTGGGGCCAACGTCCTGACTTTC
v_gene: TRBV30; d_gene: .; j_gene: TRBJ2-7; abundance: .; CDR3aa: CAWSIPDGTYEQYF; CDR3nt: TGTGCCTGGAGTATTCCTGACGGGACCTACGAGCAGTACTTC
v_gene: TRBV11-2; d_gene: .; j_gene: TRBJ2-1; abundance: .; CDR3aa: CASSPVGGKTYNEQFF; CDR3nt: TGTGCCAGCAGCCCTGTCGGCGGGAAGACCTACAATGAGCAGTTCTTC
v_gene: TRBV5-1; d_gene: .; j_gene: TRBJ2-7; abundance: .; CDR3aa: CASSLSSATYEQYF; CDR3nt: TGCGCCAGCAGCTTGTCTAGCGCGACCTACGAGCAGTACTTC
v_gene: TRBV28; d_gene: TRBD1; j_gene: TRBJ2-1; abundance: .; CDR3aa: CASSLPGQGDDEQFF; CDR3nt: TGTGCCAGCAGTTTGCCGGGACAGGGGGACGATGAGCAGTTCTTC